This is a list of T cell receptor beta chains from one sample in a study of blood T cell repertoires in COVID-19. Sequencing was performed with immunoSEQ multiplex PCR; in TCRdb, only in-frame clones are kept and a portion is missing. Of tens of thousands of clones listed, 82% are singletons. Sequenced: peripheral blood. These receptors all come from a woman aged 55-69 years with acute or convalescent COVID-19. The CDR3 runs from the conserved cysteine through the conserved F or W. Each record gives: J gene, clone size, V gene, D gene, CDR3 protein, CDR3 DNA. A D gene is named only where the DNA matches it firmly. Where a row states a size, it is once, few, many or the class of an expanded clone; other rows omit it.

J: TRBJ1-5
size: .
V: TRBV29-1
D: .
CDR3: CSVMGGVNQPQHF
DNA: TGCAGCGTGATGGGGGGTGTCAATCAGCCCCAGCATTTT

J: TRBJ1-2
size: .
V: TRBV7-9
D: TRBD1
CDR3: CASAVGQGASGYTF
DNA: TGTGCCAGCGCCGTGGGACAGGGGGCCTCTGGCTACACCTTC

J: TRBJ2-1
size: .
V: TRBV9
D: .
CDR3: CASSAQDSFGYNEQFF
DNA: TGTGCCAGCAGCGCGCAGGACTCCTTCGGCTACAATGAGCAGTTCTTC

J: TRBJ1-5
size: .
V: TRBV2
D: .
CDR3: CASSGGPGFGNQPQHF
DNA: TGTGCCAGCAGTGGCGGGCCAGGATTTGGGAATCAGCCCCAGCATTTT

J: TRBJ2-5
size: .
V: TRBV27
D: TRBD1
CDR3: CASSLWGQGIEETQYF
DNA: TGTGCCAGCAGTTTATGGGGACAGGGGATAGAGGAGACCCAGTACTTC

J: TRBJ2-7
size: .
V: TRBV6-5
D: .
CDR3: CASSNPLYYEQYF
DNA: TGTGCCAGCAGCAACCCCCTCTATTACGAGCAGTACTTC

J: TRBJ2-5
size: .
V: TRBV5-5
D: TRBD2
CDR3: CASSLESGRSLGETQYF
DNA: TGTGCCAGCAGCTTGGAGAGCGGGAGGTCGTTAGGAGAGACCCAGTACTTC

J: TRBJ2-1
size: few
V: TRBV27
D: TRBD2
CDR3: CASSSGSGRTYNEQFF
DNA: TGTGCCAGCAGTTCTGGCAGCGGGAGGACTTACAATGAGCAGTTCTTC

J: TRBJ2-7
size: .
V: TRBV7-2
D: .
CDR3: CASSLRGLTYEQYF
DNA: TGTGCCAGCAGCTTAAGAGGCCTAACCTACGAGCAGTACTTC

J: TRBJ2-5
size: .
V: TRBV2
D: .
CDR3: CASMAGEGETQYF
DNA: TGTGCCAGCATGGCAGGGGAAGGAGAGACCCAGTACTTC

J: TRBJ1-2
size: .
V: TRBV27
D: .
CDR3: CASSFSGGMGGYTF
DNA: TGTGCCAGCAGTTTTTCGGGGGGTATGGGTGGCTACACCTTC

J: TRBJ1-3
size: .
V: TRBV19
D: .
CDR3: CASSTRWSLTNSGNTIYF
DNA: TGTGCCAGTAGTACTCGATGGAGCCTAACAAACTCTGGAAACACCATATATTTT

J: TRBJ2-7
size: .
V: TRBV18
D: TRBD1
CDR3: CASSQGTANYEQYF
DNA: TGTGCCAGCTCACAGGGGACAGCAAATTACGAGCAGTACTTC

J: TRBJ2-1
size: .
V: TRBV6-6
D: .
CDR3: CASSLGSIVHNEQFF
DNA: TGTGCCAGCAGTTTAGGGAGTATCGTCCACAATGAGCAGTTCTTC

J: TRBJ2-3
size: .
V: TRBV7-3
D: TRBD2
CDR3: CASSQTGGSSTDTQYF
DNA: TGTGCCAGCAGCCAAACGGGGGGATCTAGCACAGATACGCAGTATTTT

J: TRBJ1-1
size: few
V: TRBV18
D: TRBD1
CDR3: CASSREQGSGTEAFF
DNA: TGTGCCAGCTCACGCGAACAGGGGTCGGGCACTGAAGCTTTCTTT

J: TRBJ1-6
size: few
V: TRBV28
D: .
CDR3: CASSERVFTNSPLHF
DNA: TGTGCCAGCAGTGAGCGGGTCTTTACGAATTCACCCCTCCACTTT